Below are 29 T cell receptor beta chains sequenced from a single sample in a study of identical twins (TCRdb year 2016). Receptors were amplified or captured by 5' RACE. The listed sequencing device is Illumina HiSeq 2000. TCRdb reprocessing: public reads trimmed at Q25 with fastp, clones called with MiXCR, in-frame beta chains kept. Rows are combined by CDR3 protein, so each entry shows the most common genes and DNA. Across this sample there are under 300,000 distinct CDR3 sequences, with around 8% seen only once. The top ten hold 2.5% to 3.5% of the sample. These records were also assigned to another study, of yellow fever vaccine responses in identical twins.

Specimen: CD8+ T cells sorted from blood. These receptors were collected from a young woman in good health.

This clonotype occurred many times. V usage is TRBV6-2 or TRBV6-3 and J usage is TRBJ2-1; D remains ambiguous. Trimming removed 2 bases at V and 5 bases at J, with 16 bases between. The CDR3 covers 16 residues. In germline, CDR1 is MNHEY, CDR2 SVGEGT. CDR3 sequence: CASSYNPPEPHNEQFF. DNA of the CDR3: TGTGCCAGCAGTTACAATCCCCCCGAGCCCCACAATGAGCAGTTCTTC.

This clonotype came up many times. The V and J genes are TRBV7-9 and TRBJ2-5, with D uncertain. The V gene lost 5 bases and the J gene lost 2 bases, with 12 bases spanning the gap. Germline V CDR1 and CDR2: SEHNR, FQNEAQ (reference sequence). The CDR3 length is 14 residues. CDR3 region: CASSLLGPQETQYF. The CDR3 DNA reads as TGTGCCAGCAGCCTATTGGGCCCACAAGAGACCCAGTACTTC.

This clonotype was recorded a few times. The chain's CDR3 is CSARVLRTGYGGAKNIQYF. DNA of the CDR3: TGCAGTGCTAGAGTATTAAGGACAGGGTATGGTGGTGCCAAAAACATTCAGTACTTC. J is TRBJ2-4 and V is TRBV20-1; 8 bases align to TRBD1. Germline V lookup: CDR1 DFQATT, CDR2 SNEGSKA (reference sequence). The CDR3 totals 19 residues. V was pared by 1 base and J by 1 base, with 15 bases of the junction left unmatched.

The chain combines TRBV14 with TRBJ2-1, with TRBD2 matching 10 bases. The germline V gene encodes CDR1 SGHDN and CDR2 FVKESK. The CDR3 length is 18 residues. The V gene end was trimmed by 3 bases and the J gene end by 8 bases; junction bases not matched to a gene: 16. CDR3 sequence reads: CASSHHQGGTSVWDEQFF. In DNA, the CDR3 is TGTGCCAGCAGCCACCACCAAGGGGGGACTAGCGTCTGGGATGAGCAGTTCTTC.

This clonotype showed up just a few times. The CDR3: CASSLASQRSFDYGYTF. In DNA form, the CDR3 reads TGTGCCAGCAGCTTAGCCTCACAGCGTTCGTTTGACTATGGCTACACCTTC. This chain joins TRBV7-9 and TRBJ1-2; no clear D. This CDR3 is built from 17 residues. Germline CDR1 is SEHNR and CDR2 is FQNEAQ (reference sequence). Trimming left V 0 bases short and J 3 bases short, with 17 bases between.

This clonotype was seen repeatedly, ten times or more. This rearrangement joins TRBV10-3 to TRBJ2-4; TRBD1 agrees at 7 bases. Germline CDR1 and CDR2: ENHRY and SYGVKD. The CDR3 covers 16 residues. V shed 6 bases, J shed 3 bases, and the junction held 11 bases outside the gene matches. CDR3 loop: CAIRDEDRADKNIQYF. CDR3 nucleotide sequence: TGTGCCATCAGAGATGAAGACAGGGCCGACAAAAACATTCAGTACTTC.

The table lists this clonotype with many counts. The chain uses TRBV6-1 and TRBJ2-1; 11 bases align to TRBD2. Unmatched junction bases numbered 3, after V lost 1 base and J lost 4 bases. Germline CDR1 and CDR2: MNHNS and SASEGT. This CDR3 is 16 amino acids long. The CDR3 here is CASSEGSGGDYNEQFF. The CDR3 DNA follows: TGTGCCAGCAGTGAAGGTAGCGGGGGGGATTACAATGAGCAGTTCTTC.

The CDR3 loop is CASSQVVAGMGNEQFF. The CDR3 DNA follows: TGCGCCAGCAGCCAAGTCGTAGCGGGAATGGGCAATGAGCAGTTCTTC. This rearrangement joins TRBV4-1 to TRBJ2-1; 8 positions agree with TRBD2. The V and J ends lost 1 base and 6 bases, in that order; junction bases with no gene match: 8. The germline gives CDR1 MGHRA, CDR2 YSYEKL. The CDR3 loop spans 16 amino acids.

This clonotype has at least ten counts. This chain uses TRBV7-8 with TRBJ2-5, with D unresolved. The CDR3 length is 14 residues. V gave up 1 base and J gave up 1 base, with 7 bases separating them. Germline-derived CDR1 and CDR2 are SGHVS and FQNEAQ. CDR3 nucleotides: TGTGCCAGCAGCTTAGAGCGTAGCCAAGAGACCCAGTACTTC. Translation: CASSLERSQETQYF.

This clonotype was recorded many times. CDR3 loop: CATSRDWTGDNEQFF. CDR3 DNA sequence: TGTGCCACCAGCAGAGATTGGACAGGCGACAATGAGCAGTTCTTC. V gene TRBV15 combines with J gene TRBJ2-1; 7 bases are a match to TRBD1. Germline assignment: CDR1 LNHNV and CDR2 YYDKDF (reference sequence). CDR3 size: 15 residues. The trim removed 0 bases at V and 5 bases at J, leaving 4 bases unmatched.

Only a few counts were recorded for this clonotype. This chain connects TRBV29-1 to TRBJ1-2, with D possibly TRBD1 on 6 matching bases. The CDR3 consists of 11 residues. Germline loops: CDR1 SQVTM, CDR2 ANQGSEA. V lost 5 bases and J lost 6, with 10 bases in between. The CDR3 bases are TGCAGCGTTTTCGGGGGGCATGGCTACACCTTC. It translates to CSVFGGHGYTF.

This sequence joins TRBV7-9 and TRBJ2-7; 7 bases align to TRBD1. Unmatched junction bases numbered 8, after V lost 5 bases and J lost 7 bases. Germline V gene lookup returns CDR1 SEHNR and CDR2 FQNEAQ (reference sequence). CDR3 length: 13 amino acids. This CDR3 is CASSDRQGWEQYF. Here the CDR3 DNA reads TGTGCCAGCAGCGACCGACAGGGCTGGGAGCAGTACTTC.

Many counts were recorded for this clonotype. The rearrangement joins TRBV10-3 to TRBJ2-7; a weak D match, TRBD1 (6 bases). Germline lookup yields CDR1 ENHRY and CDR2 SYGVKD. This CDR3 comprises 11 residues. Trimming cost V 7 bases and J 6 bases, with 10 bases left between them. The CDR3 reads CAINRDGEQYF. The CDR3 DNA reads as TGTGCCATCAACAGGGACGGCGAGCAGTACTTC.

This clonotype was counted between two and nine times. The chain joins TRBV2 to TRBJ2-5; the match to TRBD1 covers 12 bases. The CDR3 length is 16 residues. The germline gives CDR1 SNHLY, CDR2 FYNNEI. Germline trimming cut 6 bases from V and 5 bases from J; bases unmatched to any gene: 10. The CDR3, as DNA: TGTGCCAGCAGCGGGCCGGGACAGGGGGCGAGGGAGACCCAGTACTTC. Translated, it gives CASSGPGQGARETQYF. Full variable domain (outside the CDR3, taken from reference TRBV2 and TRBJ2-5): EPEVTQTPSHQVTQMGQEVILRCVPISNHLYFYWYRQILGQKVEFLVSFYNNEISEKSEIFDDQFSVERPDGSNFTLKIRSTKLEDSAMYFCASSGPGQGARETQYFGPGTRLLVL.

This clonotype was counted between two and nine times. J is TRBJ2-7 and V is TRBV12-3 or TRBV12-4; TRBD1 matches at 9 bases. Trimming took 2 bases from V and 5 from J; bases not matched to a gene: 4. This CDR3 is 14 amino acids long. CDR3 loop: CASSLRDRGNEQYF. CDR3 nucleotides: TGTGCCAGCAGTTTAAGAGACAGGGGGAACGAGCAGTACTTC.

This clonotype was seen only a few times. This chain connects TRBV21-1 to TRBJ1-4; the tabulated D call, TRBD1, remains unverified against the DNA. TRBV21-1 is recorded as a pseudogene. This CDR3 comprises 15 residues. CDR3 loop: CASSKGQLRDEKLFF. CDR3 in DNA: TGTGCCAGCAGCAAAGGACAGCTTAGGGATGAAAAACTGTTTTTT.

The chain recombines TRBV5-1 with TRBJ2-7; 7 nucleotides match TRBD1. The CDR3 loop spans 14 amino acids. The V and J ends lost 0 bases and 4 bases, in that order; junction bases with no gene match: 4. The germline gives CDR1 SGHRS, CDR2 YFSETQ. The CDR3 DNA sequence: TGCGCCAGCAGCTTGGAACAGGGGTTTTACGAGCAGTACTTC. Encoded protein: CASSLEQGFYEQYF.

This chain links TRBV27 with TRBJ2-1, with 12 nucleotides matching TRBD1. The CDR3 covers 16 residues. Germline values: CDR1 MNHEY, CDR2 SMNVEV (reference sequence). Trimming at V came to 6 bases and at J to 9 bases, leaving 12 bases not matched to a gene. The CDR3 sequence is CASRKLPGTGGREQFF. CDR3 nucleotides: TGTGCCAGCAGAAAACTCCCCGGGACAGGGGGCCGTGAGCAGTTCTTC.

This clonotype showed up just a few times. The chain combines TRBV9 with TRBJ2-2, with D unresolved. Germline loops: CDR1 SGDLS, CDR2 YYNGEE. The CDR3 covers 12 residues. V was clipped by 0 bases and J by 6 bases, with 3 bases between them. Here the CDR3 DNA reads TGTGCCAGCAGCGTAGCCCCCGGGGAGCTGTTTTTT. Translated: CASSVAPGELFF.

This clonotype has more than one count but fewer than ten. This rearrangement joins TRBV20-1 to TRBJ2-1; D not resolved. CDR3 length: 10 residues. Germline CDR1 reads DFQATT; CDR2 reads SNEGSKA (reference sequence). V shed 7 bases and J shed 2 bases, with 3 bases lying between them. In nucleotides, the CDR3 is TGCAGTGGTACCTACAATGAGCAGTTCTTC. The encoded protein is CSGTYNEQFF.

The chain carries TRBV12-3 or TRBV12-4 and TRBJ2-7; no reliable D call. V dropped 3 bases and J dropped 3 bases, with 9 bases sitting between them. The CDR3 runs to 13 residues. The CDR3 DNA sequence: TGTGCCAGCAGTTTCGGGCTTATCTACGAGCAGTACTTC. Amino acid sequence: CASSFGLIYEQYF.

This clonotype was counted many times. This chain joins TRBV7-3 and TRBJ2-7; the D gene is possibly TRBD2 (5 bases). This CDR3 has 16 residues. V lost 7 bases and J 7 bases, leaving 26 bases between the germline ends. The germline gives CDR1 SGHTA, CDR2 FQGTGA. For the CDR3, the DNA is TGTGCCAGCATTCCCTCGTACTCGGGGTATAAATTGGAGCAGTACTTC. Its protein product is CASIPSYSGYKLEQYF.

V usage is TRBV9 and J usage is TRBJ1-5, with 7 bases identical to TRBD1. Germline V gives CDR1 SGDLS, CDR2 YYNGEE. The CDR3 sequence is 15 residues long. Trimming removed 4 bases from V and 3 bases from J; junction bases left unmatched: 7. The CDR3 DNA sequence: TGTGCCAGCAGCAGCGAACAGGGGATCAATCAGCCCCAGCATTTT. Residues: CASSSEQGINQPQHF.

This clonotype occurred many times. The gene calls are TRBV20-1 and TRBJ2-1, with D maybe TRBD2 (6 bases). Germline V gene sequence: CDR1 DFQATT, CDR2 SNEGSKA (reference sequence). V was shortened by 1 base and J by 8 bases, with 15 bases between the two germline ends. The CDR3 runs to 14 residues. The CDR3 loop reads CSARAGVRSHEQFF. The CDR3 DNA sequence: TGCAGTGCTAGAGCGGGAGTTCGATCCCATGAGCAGTTCTTC.

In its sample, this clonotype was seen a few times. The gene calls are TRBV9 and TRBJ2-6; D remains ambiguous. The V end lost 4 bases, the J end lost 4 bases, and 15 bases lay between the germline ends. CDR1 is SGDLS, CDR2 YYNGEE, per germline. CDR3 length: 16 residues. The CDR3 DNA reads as TGTGCCAGCAGCTTTAGTAACCTCTCCGGGGCCAACGTCCTGACTTTC. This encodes CASSFSNLSGANVLTF. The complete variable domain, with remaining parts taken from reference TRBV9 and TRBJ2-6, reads DSGVTQTPKHLITATGQRVTLRCSPRSGDLSVYWYQQSLDQGLQFLIQYYNGEERAKGNILERFSAQQFPDLHSELNLSSLELGDSALYFCASSFSNLSGANVLTFGAGSRLTVL.

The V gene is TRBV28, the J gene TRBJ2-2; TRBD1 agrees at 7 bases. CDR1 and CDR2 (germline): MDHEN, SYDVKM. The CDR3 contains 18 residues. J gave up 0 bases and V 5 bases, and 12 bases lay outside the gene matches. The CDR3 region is CASSTNRGTAPNTGELFF. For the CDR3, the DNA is TGTGCCAGCAGTACTAACCGTGGGACAGCCCCGAACACCGGGGAGCTGTTTTTT.

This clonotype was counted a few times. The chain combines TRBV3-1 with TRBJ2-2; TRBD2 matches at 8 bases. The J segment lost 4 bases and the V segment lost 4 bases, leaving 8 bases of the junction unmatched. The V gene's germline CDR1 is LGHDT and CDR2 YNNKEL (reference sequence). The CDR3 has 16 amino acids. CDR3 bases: TGTGCCAGCAGCCCAACCGGGGGGGGGCTCACCGGGGAGCTGTTTTTT. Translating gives CASSPTGGGLTGELFF.

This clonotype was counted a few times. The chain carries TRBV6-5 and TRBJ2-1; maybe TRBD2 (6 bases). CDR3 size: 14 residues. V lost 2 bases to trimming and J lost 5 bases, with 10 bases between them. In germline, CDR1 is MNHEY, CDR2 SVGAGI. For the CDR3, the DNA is TGTGCCAGCAGTTACGGGACTCTAGACAATGAGCAGTTCTTC. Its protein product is CASSYGTLDNEQFF.

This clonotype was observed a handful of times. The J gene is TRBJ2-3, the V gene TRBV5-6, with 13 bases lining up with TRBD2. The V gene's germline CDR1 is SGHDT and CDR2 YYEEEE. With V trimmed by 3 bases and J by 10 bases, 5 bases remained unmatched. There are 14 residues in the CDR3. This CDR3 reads CASSWGTSGKAQYF. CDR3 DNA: TGTGCCAGCAGCTGGGGGACTAGCGGGAAAGCGCAGTATTTT. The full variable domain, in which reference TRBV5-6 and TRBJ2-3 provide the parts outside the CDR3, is DAGVTQSPTHLIKTRGQQVTLRCSPKSGHDTVSWYQQALGQGPQFIFQYYEEEERQRGNFPDRFSGHQFPNYSSELNVNALLLGDSALYLCASSWGTSGKAQYFGPGTRLTVL.